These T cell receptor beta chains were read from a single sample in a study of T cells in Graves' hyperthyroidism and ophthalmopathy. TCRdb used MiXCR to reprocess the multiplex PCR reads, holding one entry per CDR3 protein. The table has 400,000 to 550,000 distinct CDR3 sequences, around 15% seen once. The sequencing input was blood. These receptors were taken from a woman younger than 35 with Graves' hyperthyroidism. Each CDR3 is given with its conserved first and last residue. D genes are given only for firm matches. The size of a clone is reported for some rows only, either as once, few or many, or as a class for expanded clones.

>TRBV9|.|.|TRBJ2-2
CASSEDRKNTGELFF
TGTGCCAGCAGCGAGGACAGAAAGAACACCGGGGAGCTGTTTTTT
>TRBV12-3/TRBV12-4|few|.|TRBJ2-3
CASSFLASTDTQYF
TGTGCCAGCAGTTTTTTGGCTTCGACAGATACGCAGTATTTT
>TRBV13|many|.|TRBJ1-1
CASSFDPLQGWRTEAFF
TGTGCCAGCAGCTTTGACCCGCTTCAGGGATGGAGGACTGAAGCTTTCTTT
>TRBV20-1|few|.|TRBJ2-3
CSADGTPWDTDTQYF
TGCAGTGCGGACGGGACCCCGTGGGACACAGATACGCAGTATTTT
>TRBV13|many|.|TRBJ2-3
CASSLDGPRGPPDTQYF
TGTGCCAGCAGCTTAGACGGACCCAGGGGCCCCCCTGATACGCAGTATTTT
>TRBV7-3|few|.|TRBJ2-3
CASSVQGGTDTQYF
TGTGCCAGCAGCGTCCAAGGGGGCACAGATACGCAGTATTTT
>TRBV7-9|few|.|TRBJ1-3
CASRLPLRASGNTIYF
TGTGCCAGCAGACTCCCCCTCAGGGCCTCTGGAAACACCATATATTTT
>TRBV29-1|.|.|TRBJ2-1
CSVDRSRQTPFF
TGCAGCGTTGACCGAAGTCGACAGACGCCGTTCTTC
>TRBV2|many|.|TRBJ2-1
CATFQSSNEQFF
TGTGCCACCTTTCAAAGCAGCAATGAGCAGTTCTTC
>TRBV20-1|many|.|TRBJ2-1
CSALATLGYNEQFF
TGCAGTGCTCTAGCGACCCTCGGGTACAATGAGCAGTTCTTC
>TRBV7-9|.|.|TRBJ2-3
CASDGFGTGGTDTQSF
TGTGCCAGCGACGGGTTCGGGACGGGCGGCACAGATACGCAGTCTTTT
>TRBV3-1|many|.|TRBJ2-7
CASSQDLPAYEQYF
TGTGCCAGCAGCCAAGATCTGCCAGCCTACGAGCAGTACTTC
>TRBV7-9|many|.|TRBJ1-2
CASSLIGGDHYGYTF
TGTGCCAGCAGCCTAATCGGCGGGGATCACTATGGCTACACCTTC
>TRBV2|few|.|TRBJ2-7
CASSRGEQALHEQYF
TGTGCCAGCAGTAGAGGGGAACAGGCCCTTCACGAGCAGTACTTC
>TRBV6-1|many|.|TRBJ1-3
CASSRAAGNTIYF
TGTGCCAGCAGCCGGGCCGCCGGAAACACCATATATTTT
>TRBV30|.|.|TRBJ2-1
CAWTAPPLKNEQFF
TGTGCCTGGACCGCACCTCCCCTTAAAAATGAGCAGTTCTTC
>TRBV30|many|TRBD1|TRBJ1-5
CAWTRPGQRNQPQHF
TGTGCCTGGACCCGCCCGGGACAGAGGAATCAGCCCCAGCATTTT
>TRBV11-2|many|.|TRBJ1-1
CASSPLGWIRTEAFF
TGTGCCAGCAGCCCCTTGGGGTGGATAAGGACTGAAGCTTTCTTT
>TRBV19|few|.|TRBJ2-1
CASSPLDSGDYNEQFF
TGTGCCAGTAGTCCGCTGGATAGCGGAGACTACAATGAGCAGTTCTTC
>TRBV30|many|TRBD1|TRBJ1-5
CAWNTGGNQPQHF
TGTGCCTGGAACACAGGGGGGAATCAGCCCCAGCATTTT
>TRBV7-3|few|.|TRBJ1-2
CASSLLPGLQGNYGYTF
TGTGCCAGCAGCTTACTTCCCGGGTTGCAGGGAAACTATGGCTACACCTTC
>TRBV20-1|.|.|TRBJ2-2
CSARDRGNTGELFF
TGCAGTGCTAGAGACAGGGGTAACACCGGGGAGCTGTTTTTT
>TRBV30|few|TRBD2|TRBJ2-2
CAWTTAQGGRWAGELFF
TGTGCCTGGACCACTGCACAGGGCGGGAGGTGGGCCGGGGAGCTGTTTTTT
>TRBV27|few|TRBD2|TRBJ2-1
CASLPGLAGGGYNEQFF
TGTGCCAGCCTGCCGGGACTAGCGGGAGGCGGGTACAATGAGCAGTTCTTC
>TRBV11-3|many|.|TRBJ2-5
CASSLDGQSQETQYF
TGTGCCAGCAGCTTAGACGGACAGAGCCAAGAGACCCAGTACTTC